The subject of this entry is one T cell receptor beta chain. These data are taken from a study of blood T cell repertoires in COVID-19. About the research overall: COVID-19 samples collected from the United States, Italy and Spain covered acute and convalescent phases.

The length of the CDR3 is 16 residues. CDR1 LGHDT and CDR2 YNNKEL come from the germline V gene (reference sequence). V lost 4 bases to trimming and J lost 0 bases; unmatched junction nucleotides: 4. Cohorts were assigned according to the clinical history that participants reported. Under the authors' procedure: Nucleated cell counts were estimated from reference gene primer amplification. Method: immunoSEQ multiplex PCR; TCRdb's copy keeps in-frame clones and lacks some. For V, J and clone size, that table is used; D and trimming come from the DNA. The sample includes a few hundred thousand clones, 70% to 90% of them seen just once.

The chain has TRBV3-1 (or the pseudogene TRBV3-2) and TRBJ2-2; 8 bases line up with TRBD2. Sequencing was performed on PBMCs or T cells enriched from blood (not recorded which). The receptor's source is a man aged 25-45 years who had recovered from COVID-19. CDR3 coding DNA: TGTGCCAGCAGCCCGGGGGGGGTCGCGAACACCGGGGAGCTGTTTTTT. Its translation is CASSPGGVANTGELFF.